This T cell receptor (beta chain) was profiled in a study of CD8 T cells in Susac syndrome. Study-wide results and limits: Clonal expansion was not observed in the Susac syndrome CD4+ T cell repertoires. The authors acknowledged that the study's TCR sequencing and HLA analysis involved relatively few individuals.

Reverse transcription used about 0.45 to 1 ug RNA and random hexamers. One entry per CDR3 protein results from TCRdb running MiXCR on the immunoSEQ multiplex PCR reads. The repertoire holds some 160,000 distinct CDR3 sequences, with around 94% as singletons. On this clonotype itself: The antigen is not known.

CDR1 and CDR2 from the germline V gene are MDHEN and SYDVKM. The V gene lost 3 bases and the J gene lost 0 bases, with 9 bases spanning the gap. This CDR3 has 16 residues. TEMRA cells were FACS-enriched, while CD8+ and CD4+ T cells were negatively isolated. The sequencing input was CD4+ T cells from PBMCs. The clonotype was recovered from a human donor with Susac syndrome. The chain has TRBV28 and TRBJ2-6; a possible D gene is TRBD1 (5 bases). The CDR3 reads CASSLTAYSGANVLTF. In DNA form, the CDR3 reads TGTGCCAGCAGTTTGACAGCTTACTCTGGGGCCAACGTCCTGACTTTC.